This TCR beta chain came from a study of blood T cell repertoires in COVID-19. Study context: The United States, Italy and Spain were the sources of the acute and convalescent COVID-19 samples. The analysed material was cDNA or gDNA that came from T cells, B-cell-depleted T cells, or PBMCs.

Produced via immunoSEQ multiplex PCR; TCRdb's table is partial and in-frame only. The data show approximately 170,000 clones, roughly nine tenths seen once. Per the germline V gene, CDR1 is LGHNA and CDR2 is YSLEER. The CDR3 contains 13 residues. V was trimmed by 4 bases and J by 7 bases, leaving 11 bases between them. Seattle's cohort entered during active infection and was followed longitudinally. What was sequenced was peripheral blood. The chain uses TRBV4-3 and TRBJ2-1; TRBD1 is a possible D gene (5 bases). The sequence derives from a woman aged 60-75 years with COVID-19, enrolled during active disease. CDR3 amino acids: CASSLIQANEQFF. CDR3 sequence (DNA): TGCGCCAGCAGCCTCATACAGGCTAATGAGCAGTTCTTC.